The T cell receptor (beta chain) under discussion was sequenced for a study of T cells in Graves' hyperthyroidism and ophthalmopathy. There were TCR beta CDR3 regions amplified from RNA transcripts. The primer set for the first-round RT-PCR of the TCR CDR3 was HTBI. TCRdb reprocessed the multiplex PCR reads with MiXCR, giving one entry per CDR3 protein. In the table there are fewer than 650,000 distinct CDR3 sequences, 14% of which are singletons. Regarding the study as a whole: Separating ophthalmopathy from stable hyperthyroidism was achieved by a 13 V-J model.

This clonotype has a count of ten or more. Antigen: not known. The TCR comes from a woman aged 18-30 years with Graves' ophthalmopathy. Sequenced: blood.

The CDR3 protein is CASSTENGRYEQYF. DNA of the CDR3: TGTGCCAGCAGCACAGAAAATGGCAGATACGAGCAGTACTTC. This chain joins TRBV6-1 and TRBJ2-7; D not resolved. V was cut by 6 bases and J by 4 bases, with 16 bases left in between. Per germline, CDR1 MNHNS and CDR2 SASEGT. This CDR3 comprises 14 residues.